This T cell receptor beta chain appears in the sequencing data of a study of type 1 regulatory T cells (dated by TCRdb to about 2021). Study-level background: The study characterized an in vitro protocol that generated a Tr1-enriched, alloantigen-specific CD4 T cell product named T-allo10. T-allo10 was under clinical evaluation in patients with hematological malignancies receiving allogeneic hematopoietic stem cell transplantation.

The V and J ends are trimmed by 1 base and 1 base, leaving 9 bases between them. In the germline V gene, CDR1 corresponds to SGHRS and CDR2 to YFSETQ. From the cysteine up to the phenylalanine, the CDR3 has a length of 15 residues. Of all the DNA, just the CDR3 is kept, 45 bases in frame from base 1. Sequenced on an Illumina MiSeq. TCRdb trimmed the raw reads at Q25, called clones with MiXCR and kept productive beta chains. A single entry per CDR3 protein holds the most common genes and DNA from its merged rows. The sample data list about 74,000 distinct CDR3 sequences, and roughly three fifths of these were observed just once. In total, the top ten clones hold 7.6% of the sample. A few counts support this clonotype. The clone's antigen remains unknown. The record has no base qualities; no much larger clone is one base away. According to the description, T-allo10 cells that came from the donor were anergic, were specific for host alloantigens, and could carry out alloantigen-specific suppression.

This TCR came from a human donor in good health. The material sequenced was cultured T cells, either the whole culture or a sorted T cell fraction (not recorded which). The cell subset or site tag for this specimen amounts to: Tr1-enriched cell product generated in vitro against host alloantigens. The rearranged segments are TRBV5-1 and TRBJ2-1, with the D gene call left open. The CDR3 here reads CASSLLTASYNEQFF. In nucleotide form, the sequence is TGCGCCAGCAGCTTGCTAACGGCTTCCTACAATGAGCAGTTCTTC.